The 7 T cell receptor beta chains in this list originate from one sample, sequenced in a study of lymphopenia after photon versus proton radiotherapy. Profiled with immunoSEQ multiplex PCR; TCRdb holds only in-frame clones, not every one. In the table there are over 35,000 clones, under 85% of which are singletons. Sequences were derived from peripheral blood, sampled from a patient treated with proton-based radiotherapy. These receptors originate from a woman in her 70s with pancreatic cancer.

The rearrangement uses TRBV28 and TRBJ2-7; the D is unclear. With 2 bases removed from V and 1 base from J, the gap between germline ends came to 3 bases. The CDR3 contains 12 residues. Germline V CDR1 and CDR2: MDHEN, SYDVKM. Written as DNA, the CDR3 is TGTGCCAGCAGTTTAGCATCCTACGAGCAGTACTTC. Its protein product is CASSLASYEQYF. Full variable domain (missing parts from reference TRBV28 and TRBJ2-7): DVKVTQSSRYLVKRTGEKVFLECVQDMDHENMFWYRQDPGLGLRLIYFSYDVKMKEKGDIPEGYSVSREKKERFSLILESASTNQTSMYLCASSLASYEQYFGPGTRLTVT.

V usage is TRBV7-9 and J usage is TRBJ1-5, with a weak D call TRBD1 (6 bases). V was trimmed by 5 bases and J by 5 bases, leaving 19 bases between them. Germline V gene data show CDR1 as SEHNR and CDR2 as FQNEAQ (reference sequence). The CDR3 extends over 16 amino acids. This CDR3 is CASSITGMGSDQPQHF. CDR3 DNA: TGTGCCAGCAGCATCACAGGGATGGGTTCAGATCAGCCCCAGCATTTT.

This clone is labeled medium-sized. This rearrangement joins TRBV5-6 to TRBJ1-5, with D tentatively TRBD1 (5 bases). V gave up 0 bases and J gave up 7 bases, with 14 bases separating them. Germline-derived CDR1 and CDR2 are SGHDT and YYEEEE. The CDR3 has 15 amino acids. This chain's CDR3 is CASSLDGGWGQPQHF. Here the CDR3 DNA reads TGTGCCAGCAGCTTGGATGGGGGGTGGGGACAGCCCCAGCATTTT.

The gene calls are TRBV11-3 and TRBJ2-3; D gene ambiguous. Per germline, CDR1 SGHNT and CDR2 YENEEA. The germline V and J ends were trimmed by 2 bases and 3 bases, with 9 bases remaining between them. CDR3 size: 14 residues. The CDR3 loop is CASSLSDATDTQYF. The CDR3 DNA sequence: TGTGCCAGCAGCTTATCCGACGCGACAGATACGCAGTATTTT.

The chain uses TRBV27 and TRBJ2-7; TRBD2 matches at 14 bases. The CDR3 covers 16 residues. V was clipped by 10 bases and J by 4 bases; unmatched bases: 12. Germline lookup yields CDR1 MNHEY and CDR2 SMNVEV (reference sequence). The CDR3 spells CATRLAGGFVGYEQYF. The CDR3 coding sequence is TGTGCCACCAGACTAGCGGGAGGGTTTGTCGGATACGAGCAGTACTTC.

The CDR3 spells CASKLTTRGDQPQHF. The CDR3 nucleotides read TGTGCCAGCAAACTAACCACGCGGGGGGATCAGCCCCAGCATTTT. The chain is built from TRBV28 and TRBJ1-5; possibly TRBD1 for D (5 bases). The germline CDR1 and CDR2 sequences are MDHEN and SYDVKM. Trimming left V 7 bases short and J 5 bases short, with 18 bases between. The CDR3 has 15 residues. Looking up the rest from reference TRBV28 and TRBJ1-5 gives the full variable domain: DVKVTQSSRYLVKRTGEKVFLECVQDMDHENMFWYRQDPGLGLRLIYFSYDVKMKEKGDIPEGYSVSREKKERFSLILESASTNQTSMYLCASKLTTRGDQPQHFGDGTRLSIL.

This rearrangement joins TRBV11-3 to TRBJ2-3; D is unclear. CDR3 length: 19 amino acids. V was trimmed by 2 bases and J by 2 bases, leaving 23 bases between them. Germline CDR1 is SGHNT and CDR2 is YENEEA. The CDR3 bases are TGTGCCAGCAGCTTATTCCCCGACGATTCAGAGTTCCTCACAGATACGCAGTATTTT. Its translation is CASSLFPDDSEFLTDTQYF.